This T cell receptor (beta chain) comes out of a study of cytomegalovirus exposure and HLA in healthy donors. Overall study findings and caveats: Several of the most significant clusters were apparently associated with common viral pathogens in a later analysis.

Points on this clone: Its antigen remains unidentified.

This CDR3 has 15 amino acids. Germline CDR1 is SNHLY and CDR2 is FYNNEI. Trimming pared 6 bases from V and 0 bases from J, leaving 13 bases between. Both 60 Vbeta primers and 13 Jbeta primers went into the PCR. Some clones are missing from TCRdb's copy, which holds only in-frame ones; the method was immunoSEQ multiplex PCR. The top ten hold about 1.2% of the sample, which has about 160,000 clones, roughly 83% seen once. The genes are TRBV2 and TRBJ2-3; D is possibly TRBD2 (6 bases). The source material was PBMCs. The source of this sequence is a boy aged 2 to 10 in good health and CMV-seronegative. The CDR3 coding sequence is TGTGCCAGCAGAGCCGGACGGGGGAGCACAGATACGCAGTATTTT. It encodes CASRAGRGSTDTQYF. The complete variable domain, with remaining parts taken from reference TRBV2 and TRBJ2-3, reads EPEVTQTPSHQVTQMGQEVILRCVPISNHLYFYWYRQILGQKVEFLVSFYNNEISEKSEIFDDQFSVERPDGSNFTLKIRSTKLEDSAMYFCASRAGRGSTDTQYFGPGTRLTVL.